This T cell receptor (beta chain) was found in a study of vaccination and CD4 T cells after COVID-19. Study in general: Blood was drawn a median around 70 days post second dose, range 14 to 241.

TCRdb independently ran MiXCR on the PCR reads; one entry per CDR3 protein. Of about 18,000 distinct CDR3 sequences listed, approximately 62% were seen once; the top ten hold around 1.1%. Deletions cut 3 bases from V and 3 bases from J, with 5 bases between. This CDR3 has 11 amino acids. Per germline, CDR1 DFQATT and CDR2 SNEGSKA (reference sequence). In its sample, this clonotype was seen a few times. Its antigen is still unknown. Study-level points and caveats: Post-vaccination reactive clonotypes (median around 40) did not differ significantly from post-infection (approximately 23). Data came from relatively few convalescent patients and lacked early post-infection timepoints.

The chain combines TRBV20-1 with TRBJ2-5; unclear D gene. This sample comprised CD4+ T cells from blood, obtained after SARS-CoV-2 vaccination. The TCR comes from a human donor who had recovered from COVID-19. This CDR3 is CSASTEETQYF. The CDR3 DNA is TGCAGTGCTAGTACGGAAGAGACCCAGTACTTC.